Presented here are 26 T cell receptor beta chains from one specimen sequenced in a study of T-cell reconstitution after alpha-beta-depleted transplantation in children. During its preparation, the TCRbeta library received unique molecular identifiers. A single record per CDR3 protein comes from TCRdb applying MiXCR to the PCR reads. The sample shows 440,000 or so distinct CDR3 sequences, around two fifths of them seen only once. The sequences come from PBMCs, collected before TCRalphabeta/CD19-depleted stem cell transplant. The receptors come from a girl aged 2 to 9 with aplastic anemia, due to receive a stem cell transplant.

The rearrangement links TRBV20-1 to TRBJ1-5; 9 bases fit TRBD1. There are 15 residues in the CDR3. Per the germline V gene, CDR1 is DFQATT and CDR2 is SNEGSKA (reference sequence). J was trimmed by 3 bases and V by 3 bases; bases with no gene match: 6. CDR3 sequence reads: CSASPDRGDNQPQHF. Written as DNA, the CDR3 is TGCAGTGCTAGCCCAGACAGGGGGGACAATCAGCCCCAGCATTTT.

This clonotype was picked up one time. The V call is TRBV18, the J call TRBJ2-7; weak D call: TRBD1 (6 bases). V lost 6 bases to trimming and J lost 2 bases, with 14 bases between them. Germline V gives CDR1 KGHSH, CDR2 LQKENI. This CDR3 has 14 amino acids. This chain's CDR3 is CASSLTGSPYEQYF. CDR3 bases: TGTGCCAGCTCGCTGACAGGTAGCCCCTACGAGCAGTACTTC.

The chain combines TRBV5-1 with TRBJ2-3; D may match TRBD1 or TRBD2 (6 bases each). The CDR3 length is 15 residues. Germline CDR1 and CDR2: SGHRS and YFSETQ. V lost 4 bases and J lost 4, with 16 bases in between. CDR3: CASSPVGGNADTQYF. The CDR3 DNA reads TGCGCCAGCAGCCCCGTCGGGGGCAACGCAGATACGCAGTATTTT.

This chain uses TRBV29-1 with TRBJ2-5; the D gene is possibly TRBD2 (7 bases). Looked up from germline, CDR1 is SQVTM and CDR2 is ANQGSEA. Trimming cost V 5 bases and J 5 bases, with 18 bases left between them. The CDR3 loop spans 14 amino acids. The CDR3 region has the DNA TGCAGCGTTCTCAGAGGCAGGGGAGGGGAGACCCAGTACTTC. Amino acids: CSVLRGRGGETQYF.

This clonotype showed up just a few times. J is TRBJ2-1 and V is TRBV29-1, with 7 bases aligning to TRBD1. V shed 3 bases, J shed 0 bases, and the junction held 5 bases outside the gene matches. Germline lookup yields CDR1 SQVTM and CDR2 ANQGSEA. The CDR3 consists of 15 residues. This CDR3 is CSVDDRALSYNEQFF. CDR3 DNA sequence: TGCAGCGTTGATGACAGGGCACTCTCCTACAATGAGCAGTTCTTC.

V is TRBV30 and J is TRBJ1-2; 11 bases are shared with TRBD1. Losses at the gene ends were 0 bases for V and 8 bases for J; bases not matched to a gene: 5. In germline, CDR1 is GTSNPN, CDR2 SVGIG (reference sequence). The CDR3 has 14 residues. CDR3 in amino acids: CAWSVPGTGGGYTF. CDR3 coding DNA: TGTGCCTGGAGTGTCCCCGGGACAGGGGGGGGCTACACCTTC.

This clonotype was found many times. The J gene is TRBJ2-1, the V gene TRBV3-1; D may match TRBD1 or TRBD2 (5 bases each). Germline CDR1 LGHDT, CDR2 YNNKEL (reference sequence). The V end lost 6 bases, the J end lost 4 bases, and 16 bases lay between the germline ends. The length of the CDR3 is 15 residues. This CDR3 reads CASSLVRGFYNEQFF. CDR3 bases: TGTGCCAGCAGTCTCGTTCGGGGCTTTTACAATGAGCAGTTCTTC.

The chain combines TRBV20-1 with TRBJ2-5; the D gene is possibly TRBD2 (5 bases). There are 14 residues in the CDR3. V was trimmed by 0 bases and J by 5 bases, leaving 13 bases between them. Germline CDR1 and CDR2: DFQATT and SNEGSKA (reference sequence). The CDR3 sequence: CSARDHGSEETQYF. DNA of the CDR3: TGCAGTGCTAGAGATCATGGGAGCGAGGAGACCCAGTACTTC.

The chain couples TRBV20-1 to TRBJ1-1; 10 nucleotides align to TRBD1. Germline V CDR1 and CDR2: DFQATT, SNEGSKA (reference sequence). The CDR3 covers 16 residues. The V segment lost 5 bases and the J segment 4 bases; nucleotides outside the gene matches: 13. The CDR3 coding sequence is TGCAGTGCTCGAAACCGGGACAGGGGCGAAGGCACTGAAGCTTTCTTT. This encodes CSARNRDRGEGTEAFF.

V is TRBV29-1 and J is TRBJ2-1; the match to TRBD2 covers 8 bases. The CDR3 totals 14 residues. Germline assignment: CDR1 SQVTM and CDR2 ANQGSEA. Germline trimming cut 4 bases from V and 6 bases from J; bases unmatched to any gene: 8. CDR3 nucleotides: TGCAGCGTTGCCAACGGGGGGGCCCGCAATGAGCAGTTCTTC. This encodes CSVANGGARNEQFF.

In its sample, this clonotype was seen many times. J is TRBJ1-1 and V is TRBV20-1, with 10 bases fitting TRBD1. This CDR3 has 16 residues. V was clipped by 3 bases and J by 6 bases; unmatched bases: 13. The germline V gene encodes CDR1 DFQATT and CDR2 SNEGSKA (reference sequence). The CDR3 protein is CSASPGPWDRGAEAFF. CDR3 bases: TGCAGTGCTAGCCCAGGCCCTTGGGACAGGGGAGCTGAAGCTTTCTTT.

The gene calls are TRBV28 and TRBJ2-4; no clear D gene. Germline V gene lookup returns CDR1 MDHEN and CDR2 SYDVKM. V gave up 11 bases and J gave up 3 bases, with 14 bases separating them. The CDR3 runs 13 residues. CDR3 amino acids: CAGSRLGKNIQYF. CDR3 DNA: TGTGCCGGCTCGAGGTTAGGCAAAAACATTCAGTACTTC.

The CDR3 bases are TGTGCCACCAGCAGAGAAGGCACAGGTTGGAGATACGAGCAGTACTTC. This translates into CATSREGTGWRYEQYF. The chain couples TRBV15 to TRBJ2-7; D possibly corresponds to TRBD1 (5 bases). The CDR3 length is 16 residues. V lost 0 bases to trimming and J lost 4 bases, with 16 bases between them. Per the germline V gene, CDR1 is LNHNV and CDR2 is YYDKDF (reference sequence).

Many counts were recorded for this clonotype. This chain links TRBV6-5 with TRBJ1-1; D might be TRBD1 (5 bases). CDR1 is MNHEY and CDR2 is SVGAGI in the germline V gene. This CDR3 is 15 amino acids long. V lost 6 bases, J lost 4 bases, and 18 bases lay in between. The CDR3 region is CASSRSHRGGTEAFF. Here the CDR3 DNA reads TGTGCCAGCAGCCGTTCTCACCGTGGGGGCACTGAAGCTTTCTTT.

This chain uses TRBV24-1 with TRBJ2-1, with D perhaps being TRBD1 or TRBD2 (5 bases each). In germline, CDR1 is KGHDR, CDR2 SFDVKD. Trimming cost V 2 bases and J 6 bases, with 13 bases left between them. CDR3 length: 15 amino acids. Here the CDR3 DNA reads TGTGCCACCAGTGATTCCGGGACCGAGTTCAATGAGCAGTTCTTC. Encoded protein: CATSDSGTEFNEQFF.

This clonotype was detected ten times or more. The V and J genes are TRBV12-3 or TRBV12-4 and TRBJ2-1; 8 bases line up with TRBD2. V lost 3 bases, J lost 1 base, and 8 bases stayed unmatched. The CDR3 totals 17 residues. CDR3 protein: CASSFSAGGFSYNEQFF. Written as DNA, the CDR3 is TGTGCCAGCAGTTTCTCGGCGGGAGGATTTTCCTACAATGAGCAGTTCTTC.

In its sample, this clonotype was seen a few times. The V call is TRBV5-1, the J call TRBJ2-3; no reliable D call. The V and J ends lost 4 bases and 9 bases respectively, with 12 bases between them. The length of the CDR3 is 12 residues. Germline V gene data show CDR1 as SGHRS and CDR2 as YFSETQ. Written as DNA, the CDR3 is TGCGCCAGCAGCGCGGTACACCAGACGCAGTATTTT. Its translation is CASSAVHQTQYF.

This chain joins TRBV6-1 and TRBJ1-2; D unclear. The CDR3 contains 13 residues. The V end lost 1 base, the J end lost 8 bases, and 11 bases lay between the germline ends. Germline V lookup: CDR1 MNHNS, CDR2 SASEGT. The CDR3 DNA reads as TGTGCCAGCAGTGAAGTGGGGAAACGCGGCTACACCTTC. Its protein product is CASSEVGKRGYTF.

The chain employs TRBV11-2 and TRBJ1-2; the D gene is possibly TRBD1 (5 bases). The ends were cut back, 4 bases at V and 5 bases at J, with 20 bases in the middle. Germline lookup yields CDR1 SGHAT and CDR2 FQNNGV. The CDR3 extends over 16 amino acids. The CDR3 protein is CASSSPGTAGLYGYTF. In DNA form, the CDR3 reads TGTGCCAGCAGCTCCCCGGGGACGGCAGGGCTGTATGGCTACACCTTC.

A note on this clonotype: One junction end disagrees with the germline gene, perhaps due to a read error. The rearrangement joins TRBV3-1 to TRBJ2-7, with a weak D call TRBD1 (6 bases). The germline V gene has CDR1 LGHDT and CDR2 YNNKEL (reference sequence). The CDR3 totals 14 residues. The CDR3 sequence: CASSFATGSSEQYF. The CDR3 DNA sequence: TGTGCCAGCAGTTTTGCCACAGGGTCCTCCGAGCAGTACTTC.

This clonotype has only a few counts. The CDR3 region is CASSVTNTEAFF. CDR3 nucleotides: TGCGCCAGCAGCGTAACCAACACTGAAGCTTTCTTT. V usage is TRBV5-1 and J usage is TRBJ1-1; no reliable D call. Trimming took off 4 bases at V and 2 bases at J, with 6 bases between the two ends. Germline CDR1 is SGHRS and CDR2 is YFSETQ. This CDR3 has 12 residues. The complete variable domain, with remaining parts taken from reference TRBV5-1 and TRBJ1-1, reads KAGVTQTPRYLIKTRGQQVTLSCSPISGHRSVSWYQQTPGQGLQFLFEYFSETQRNKGNFPGRFSGRQFSNSRSEMNVSTLELGDSALYLCASSVTNTEAFFGQGTRLTVV.

CDR3: CASSLDGLTNTGELFF. The CDR3 nucleotides are TGTGCCAGCAGCTTGGATGGGCTAACGAACACCGGGGAGCTGTTTTTT. The V and J genes are TRBV5-6 and TRBJ2-2; D unresolved. CDR1 and CDR2 (germline): SGHDT, YYEEEE. V dropped 0 bases and J dropped 0 bases, with 9 bases sitting between them. CDR3 length equals 16 residues.

This clonotype was counted many times. This chain links TRBV5-1 with TRBJ2-3; 14 bases match TRBD2. This CDR3 is built from 16 residues. CDR1 SGHRS and CDR2 YFSETQ come from the germline V gene. J lost 4 bases, V lost 4 bases, and 5 bases had no gene match. This CDR3 is CASSTGLAGVADTQYF. CDR3 nucleotide sequence: TGCGCCAGCAGCACGGGACTAGCGGGAGTCGCAGATACGCAGTATTTT.

The rearrangement uses TRBV10-3 and TRBJ2-1; 13 nucleotides match TRBD2. Germline CDR1 ENHRY, CDR2 SYGVKD. V was clipped by 9 bases and J by 8 bases; unmatched bases: 13. CDR3 length: 16 amino acids. The CDR3 DNA is TGTGCCATATCTGGACTAGCGGGAGCGATGGGTCATGAGCAGTTCTTC. Residues: CAISGLAGAMGHEQFF.

This clonotype was seen a handful of times. CDR3 sequence reads: CAISGNDRDVGGFGNTIYF. For the CDR3, the DNA is TGCGCCATCAGCGGAAACGACAGGGACGTCGGGGGGTTTGGAAACACCATATATTTT. This chain joins TRBV10-1 and TRBJ1-3, with 7 bases aligning to TRBD1. This CDR3 region has 19 residues. Germline CDR1 is WNHNN and CDR2 is SYGVQD (reference sequence). With 10 bases clipped from V and 3 bases from J, the junction kept 24 bases outside the gene matches.

Many counts were recorded for this clonotype. The V call is TRBV6-5, the J call TRBJ2-3, with D tentatively TRBD1 (5 bases). Looked up from germline, CDR1 is MNHEY and CDR2 is SVGAGI. Between the trimmed V and J ends, which lost 0 bases and 2 bases, there was a span of 9 bases. The CDR3 is 15 amino acids. CDR3 in DNA: TGTGCCAGCAGTTACTCGAAAGGGGACACAGATACGCAGTATTTT. Protein product: CASSYSKGDTDTQYF.